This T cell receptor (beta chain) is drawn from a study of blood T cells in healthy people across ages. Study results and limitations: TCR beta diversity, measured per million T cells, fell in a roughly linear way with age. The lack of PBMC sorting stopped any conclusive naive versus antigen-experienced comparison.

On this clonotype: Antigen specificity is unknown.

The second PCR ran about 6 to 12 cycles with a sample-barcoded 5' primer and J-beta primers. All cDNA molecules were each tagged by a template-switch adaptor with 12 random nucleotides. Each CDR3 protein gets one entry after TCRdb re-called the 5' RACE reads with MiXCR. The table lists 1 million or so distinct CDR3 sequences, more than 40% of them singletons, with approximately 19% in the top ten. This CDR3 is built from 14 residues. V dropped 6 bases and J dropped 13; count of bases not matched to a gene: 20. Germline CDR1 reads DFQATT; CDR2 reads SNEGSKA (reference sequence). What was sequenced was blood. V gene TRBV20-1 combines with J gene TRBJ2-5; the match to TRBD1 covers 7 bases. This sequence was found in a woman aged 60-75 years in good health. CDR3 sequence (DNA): TGCAGTGCCCAGACCGGGACAGTAAACGCGGAGCTGTACTTC. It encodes CSAQTGTVNAELYF.